One sample yielded the 2 T cell receptor beta chains listed below, sequenced in a study of T cells in Graves' hyperthyroidism and ophthalmopathy. RNA transcripts provided the source from which TCR beta CDR3 regions were amplified. HTBI primers were employed in a first-round RT-PCR of the TCR CDR3. TCRdb analysed the multiplex PCR reads with MiXCR anew, one entry per CDR3 protein. The table lists more than 350,000 distinct CDR3 sequences, more than 13% of them singletons, with approximately 32% in the top ten. The sample taken for sequencing was blood. These receptors were obtained from a woman younger than 45 with Graves' hyperthyroidism.

This chain joins TRBV27 and TRBJ2-1, with 10 bases matching TRBD2. From germline, CDR1 is MNHEY and CDR2 SMNVEV (reference sequence). V shed 6 bases, J shed 10 bases, and the junction held 6 bases outside the gene matches. The CDR3 contains 13 residues. The CDR3 reads CASRPGLAQEQFF. In nucleotides, the CDR3 is TGTGCCAGCAGGCCGGGACTAGCGCAAGAGCAGTTCTTC.

This clonotype appeared a few times. V and J are TRBV19 and TRBJ2-5; a possible D gene is TRBD1 (6 bases). Germline CDR1 and CDR2: LNHDA and SQIVND (reference sequence). V lost 1 base, J lost 5 bases, and 14 bases lay in between. The CDR3 length is 15 residues. CDR3 DNA sequence: TGTGCCAGTAGTATAGCCGGGCAGGGGCTGGAGACCCAGTACTTC. Encoded protein: CASSIAGQGLETQYF.